This TCR beta chain derives from a study of T cell repertoires in cytomegalovirus infection. The V gene's germline CDR1 is SGHRS and CDR2 YFSETQ. Trimming at V came to 4 bases and at J to 8 bases, leaving 9 bases not matched to a gene. This CDR3 spans 15 amino acids. TCRdb used MiXCR to reprocess the reads, holding one entry per CDR3 protein. The sample has hundreds of thousands of distinct CDR3 sequences, about 39% seen once; the top ten hold around 44%. Turning to this clonotype: Its specificity is unknown.

This TCR was recovered from a human donor in good health (CMV status not recorded). Some clones in this sample may be carry-over from other donors' samples. Source: cultured PBMCs, taken from culture after CMV antigen stimulation. The chain has TRBV5-1 and TRBJ1-2; TRBD1 matches at 12 bases. The CDR3 is CASSREGQGARGYTF. CDR3 DNA: TGCGCCAGCAGCCGTGAGGGACAGGGGGCGCGAGGCTACACCTTC. The variable domain in full, completed from reference TRBV5-1 and TRBJ1-2, reads KAGVTQTPRYLIKTRGQQVTLSCSPISGHRSVSWYQQTPGQGLQFLFEYFSETQRNKGNFPGRFSGRQFSNSRSEMNVSTLELGDSALYLCASSREGQGARGYTFGSGTRLTVV.